Each of the 13 T cell receptor beta chains below was sequenced from the same sample in a study of CD8+ T cells in alopecia areata. Researchers sorted pooled cutaneous lymph node cells on the basis of CD4, CD8alpha, NKG2D, NKG2ACE and other markers. cDNA prepared by RNA extraction and subsequent reverse transcription served as the template for sequencing. Sequencing was performed with immunoSEQ multiplex PCR; in TCRdb, only in-frame clones are kept and a portion is missing. The sample counts 250,000 or so clones, none seen once; the ten largest own 1.2%. Input material: CD4+ T cells sorted from a lymph node. These receptors all stem from a C3H/HeJ mouse with alopecia areata. The MHC haplotype of this mouse line is H2-k.

Ten or more counts support this clone. Each gene name is a mouse one. The read terminates 4 residues before the CDR3 end, so the remaining end is supplied by the germline J gene. Within the sample, other DNA sequences also encode this same CDR3. V is TRBV1 and J is TRBJ1-2; D is uncertain. The V gene's germline CDR1 is NSQYPW and CDR2 LRSPGD (reference sequence). V lost 0 bases, J lost 2 bases, and 7 bases lay in between. CDR3 length equals 14 residues. This chain's CDR3 is CTCSADRGNSDYTF. Partial CDR3 DNA: TGCACCTGCAGTGCAGATCGAGGGAACTCC. The complete variable domain, with remaining parts taken from reference TRBV1 and TRBJ1-2, reads VTLLEQNPRWRLVPRGQAVNLRCILKNSQYPWMSWYQQDLQKQLQWLFTLRSPGDKEVKSLPGADYLATRVTDTELRLQVANMSQGRTLYCTCSADRGNSDYTFGSGTRLLVI.

As for this clone: Any gene name here is a mouse gene name. The DNA ends 4 residues before the CDR3 does, and the rest of the CDR3 is filled in from the germline J gene. The chain couples TRBV1 to TRBJ1-1; TRBD1 matches at 7 bases. Germline V CDR1 and CDR2: NSQYPW, LRSPGD (reference sequence). CDR3 length: 14 residues. V shed 5 bases, J shed 0 bases, and the junction held 3 bases outside the gene matches. CDR3 sequence: CTCSSGTANTEVFF. The DNA read from the CDR3 is TGCACCTGCAGTTCTGGGACAGCAAACACA.

This clone was counted between two and nine times. Gene names are mouse gene names. The read terminates 4 residues before the CDR3 end, so the remaining end is supplied by the germline J gene. The sample holds other DNA sequences that translate to the same CDR3. The V gene is TRBV19, the J gene TRBJ2-4, with TRBD1 as a possible D gene (5 bases). The CDR3 extends over 12 amino acids. Germline CDR1 and CDR2: FNHDT and SITEND (reference sequence). With 5 bases removed from V and 1 base from J, the gap between germline ends came to 5 bases. This CDR3 is CASSRGQNTLYF. Incomplete CDR3 DNA: TGTGCCAGCAGCAGGGGTCAAAAC.

To note about this clone: Gene labels here are mouse ones. The CDR3 goes on 4 residues after the read ends, and that part is filled in from the germline J gene. The chain is built from TRBV13-1 and TRBJ2-2; D possibly corresponds to TRBD1 (7 bases). Germline values: CDR1 NSHNY, CDR2 SYGAGN. This CDR3 has 16 amino acids. The V and J ends lost 1 base and 4 bases respectively, with 14 bases between them. CDR3: CASSDTGAGGTGQLYF. The sequenced CDR3 bases are TGTGCCAGCAGTGATACGGGGGCAGGGGGCACCGGG.

This clone came up a few times. Germline and genes here are mouse. The DNA ends 4 residues before the CDR3 does, and the rest of the CDR3 is filled in from the germline J gene. Within the sample, other DNA sequences also encode this same CDR3. This chain links TRBV1 with TRBJ2-1, with TRBD1 matching over 7 bases. Germline V gives CDR1 NSQYPW, CDR2 LRSPGD (reference sequence). V gave up 2 bases and J gave up 2 bases; unmatched junction bases: 0. This CDR3 comprises 14 residues. CDR3 in amino acids: CTCSAQGDYAEQFF. CDR3 DNA (partial): TGCACCTGCAGTGCACAGGGGGACTATGCT.

This clone has only a few counts. Genes and germline come from the mouse. Read data end 4 residues before the CDR3 end; the end is taken from the germline J gene. The V call is TRBV13-1, the J call TRBJ2-1; 11 bases are shared with TRBD2. Trimming removed 3 bases from V and 1 base from J; junction bases left unmatched: 3. The CDR3 is 16 amino acids. Germline assignment: CDR1 NSHNY and CDR2 SYGAGN. The DNA read from the CDR3 is TGTGCCAGCAGTGCCCGGGACTGGGGGAACTATGCT. This translates into CASSARDWGNYA. The full CDR3 reads CASSARDWGNYAEQFF.

Turning to this clone: Gene names and germline match the mouse. The read ends 4 residues before the CDR3 terminus; that terminus is restored from the germline J gene. The rearrangement uses TRBV5 and TRBJ2-2, with 11 bases identical to TRBD1. V was pared by 2 bases and J by 3 bases, with 2 bases of the junction left unmatched. Germline values: CDR1 LGHNA, CDR2 YNLKQL (reference sequence). The CDR3 spans 16 residues. The CDR3 bases that were read are TGTGCCAGCAGCCAAAGGGGACAGGGGGACACCGGG. Translated: CASSQRGQGDTG. The CDR3 in full is CASSQRGQGDTGQLYF.

As concerns this clone: All gene names here are mouse names. The missing CDR3 end, 4 residues past where the read stops, is filled in from the germline J gene. This sequence joins TRBV19 and TRBJ2-3, with 9 bases lining up with TRBD1. The CDR3 is 15 amino acids. Germline V gives CDR1 FNHDT, CDR2 SITEND (reference sequence). V lost 6 bases, J lost 3 bases, and 8 bases stayed unmatched. CDR3 DNA (partial): TGTGCCAGCACCCGGACAGGGGATAAGGCAGAA. Protein product: CASTRTGDKAE. The whole CDR3 sequence reads CASTRTGDKAETLYF.

A remark on this clone: The genes and germline here are from mouse. The CDR3 is cut off 4 residues early in the read; its end comes from the germline J gene. The same CDR3 can be traced to other DNA sequences in this sample. This rearrangement joins TRBV19 to TRBJ1-2; 7 nucleotides agree with TRBD1. The CDR3 sequence is 13 residues long. Germline V gene data show CDR1 as FNHDT and CDR2 as SITEND (reference sequence). The DNA read from the CDR3 is TGTGCCAGCAGTCCCTCAGGGGGGTCC. Its protein product is CASSPSGGS. The full CDR3 sequence reads CASSPSGGSDYTF.

As to this clone: These gene names are mouse names. The DNA ends 4 residues before the CDR3 does, and the rest of the CDR3 is filled in from the germline J gene. The rearrangement links TRBV13-2 to TRBJ2-2; 12 bases agree with TRBD1. Germline V gene sequence: CDR1 NNHNN, CDR2 SYGAGS (reference sequence). Trimming at V came to 3 bases and at J to 5 bases, leaving 5 bases not matched to a gene. The CDR3 spans 16 residues. CDR3 bases read: TGTGCCAGCGGTGGGGACAGGGGGCGACGGACCGGG. This translates into CASGGDRGRRTG. The complete CDR3 reads CASGGDRGRRTGQLYF.

As regards this clone: Genes and germline come from the mouse. The read terminates 4 residues ahead of where the CDR3 ends, so the germline J gene completes it. Other DNA sequences in this sample translate to the same CDR3. The V gene is TRBV13-1, the J gene TRBJ2-2, with 8 positions matching TRBD1. The junction had 2 bases not matched to a gene; V was cut back by 3 bases and J by 1 base. Germline V gives CDR1 NSHNY, CDR2 SYGAGN. The CDR3 has 15 residues. The CDR3 loop reads CASSADRGNTGQLYF. The covered CDR3 bases are TGTGCCAGCAGTGCAGACAGGGGAAACACCGGG.

Concerning this clone: Gene names are the mouse ones. With the read ending 4 residues before the CDR3 end, the germline J gene is used to fill in that end. Other DNA sequences in the same sample also yield this CDR3. V and J are TRBV17 and TRBJ2-1; a weak D match, TRBD1 (6 bases). This CDR3 comprises 14 residues. The germline V gene encodes CDR1 MNHDT and CDR2 YYDKIL. The part of the CDR3 DNA that was read is TGTGCTAGCAGTAGAGACAGGGGAGGGGCT. Its protein product is CASSRDRGGA. The complete CDR3 reads CASSRDRGGAEQFF.

This clone was observed a handful of times. Gene names are the mouse ones. The CDR3 goes on 4 residues after the read ends, and that part is filled in from the germline J gene. The gene calls are TRBV13-1 and TRBJ2-1, with D maybe TRBD1 (6 bases). CDR3 size: 15 residues. Trimming cost V 0 bases and J 4 bases, with 11 bases left between them. Germline V lookup: CDR1 NSHNY, CDR2 SYGAGN. The CDR3 DNA, read in part, is TGTGCCAGCAGTGATGCAGGGACAAATTATGCT. This sequence encodes CASSDAGTNYA. The complete CDR3 protein is CASSDAGTNYAEQFF.